This T cell receptor beta chain was identified in a study of cytomegalovirus exposure and HLA in healthy donors. Both 60 Vbeta primers and 13 Jbeta primers went into the PCR. Some clones are missing from TCRdb's copy, which holds only in-frame ones; the method was immunoSEQ multiplex PCR. The top ten clones hold roughly 2.1% of a sample with some 110,000 clones, about 81% of them seen once. The sequenced sample was PBMCs. The sequence was obtained from a man aged 30 to 45 in good health and CMV-seronegative.

Written as DNA, the CDR3 is TGCGCCAGCTCAACTACAGGAGGGGAAGGGGATACGCAGTATTTT. The encoded protein is CASSTTGGEGDTQYF. The chain has TRBV5-1 and TRBJ2-3; D possibly corresponds to TRBD2 (6 bases). Germline V gene sequence: CDR1 SGHRS, CDR2 YFSETQ. This CDR3 spans 15 amino acids. Trimming shortened V by 7 bases and J by 6 bases, and 21 bases separated the two germline ends.